Reported below is one T cell receptor beta chain. Its antigen is undetermined. The source of the sample is a study of OX40 agonist ivuxolimab in advanced cancers. Turning to the study itself: Ivuxolimab, an agonistic anti-OX40 (CD134) antibody, was given to patients. One patient with hepatocellular carcinoma and two with cutaneous melanoma, three in all, had partial responses.

TCRdb keeps only in-frame clones here, not all; method: immunoSEQ multiplex PCR. The sample shows about 45,000 clones, 82% of them seen only once. Study conclusions and caveats: The CD4+ and CD8+ T cells in the blood had expanded clonally by week 6 at 0.1 to 3.0 mg/kg.

The sample here was CD4+ or CD8+ T cells sorted from blood, taken in a trial of the OX40 agonist ivuxolimab. The clonotype originates from an adult with an advanced solid tumor such as melanoma, head and neck, liver or kidney cancer.

CDR3 nucleotide sequence: TGTGCCACCGGAGAGGGACAGCCAGACTACGAGCAGTACTTC. Translated: CATGEGQPDYEQYF. The genes are TRBV15 and TRBJ2-7; 7 nucleotides agree with TRBD1. V shed 8 bases, J shed 3 bases, and the junction held 10 bases outside the gene matches. This CDR3 contains 14 residues. Germline loops: CDR1 LNHNV, CDR2 YYDKDF (reference sequence).